This TCR beta chain was captured by sequencing in a study of Tregs in tolerant kidney transplant recipients. Looking at the study overall: Related graft donors supplied nonmyeloablative bone marrow transplants, and mixed chimerism was transient.

On this clone itself: The target antigen is unknown. The read falls 3 residues short of the CDR3 end, and the missing part is taken from the germline J gene.

CD4+CD25+CD127- Tregs, CD4+CD25- non-Tregs, CD4 and CD8 cells were sorted. V lost 5 bases to trimming and J lost 5 bases, with 19 bases between them. Looked up from germline, CDR1 is MNHEY and CDR2 is SVGEGT. The CDR3 is 16 residues long. Sequencing was performed with immunoSEQ multiplex PCR; in TCRdb, only in-frame clones are kept and a portion is missing. The listing records about 48,000 clones. General study findings and limits: The most relevant donor-specific Treg TCRbeta repertoire apparently came from expansion with activated donor B cells. Findings come from small patient numbers and require larger validation.

The genes are TRBV6-2 or TRBV6-3 and TRBJ1-5, with D possibly matching TRBD1 (6 bases). The source material was CD4+ T cells from blood, sampled before the transplant. This receptor was obtained from a human donor who received a combined kidney and bone marrow transplant. The CDR3 is CASSPALGQLYQPQHF. The sequenced CDR3 bases are TGTGCCAGCAGTCCTGCCCTCGGACAGCTCTATCAGCCC.